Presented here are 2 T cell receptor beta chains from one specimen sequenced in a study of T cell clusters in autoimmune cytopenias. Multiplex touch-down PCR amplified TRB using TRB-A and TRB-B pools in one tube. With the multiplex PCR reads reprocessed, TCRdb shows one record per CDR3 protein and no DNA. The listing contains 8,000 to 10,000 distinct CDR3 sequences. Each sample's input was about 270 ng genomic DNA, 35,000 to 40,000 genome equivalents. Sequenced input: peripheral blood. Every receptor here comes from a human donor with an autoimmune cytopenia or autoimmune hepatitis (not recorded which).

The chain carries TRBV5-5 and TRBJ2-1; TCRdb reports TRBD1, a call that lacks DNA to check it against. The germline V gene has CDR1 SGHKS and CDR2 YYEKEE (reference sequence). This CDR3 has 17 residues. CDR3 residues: CASSPRGVRDTYNEQFF.

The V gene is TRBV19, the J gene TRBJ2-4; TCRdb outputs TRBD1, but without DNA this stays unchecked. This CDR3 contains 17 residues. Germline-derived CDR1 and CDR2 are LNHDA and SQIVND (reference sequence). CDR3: CASQQRGGSIAKNIQYF.